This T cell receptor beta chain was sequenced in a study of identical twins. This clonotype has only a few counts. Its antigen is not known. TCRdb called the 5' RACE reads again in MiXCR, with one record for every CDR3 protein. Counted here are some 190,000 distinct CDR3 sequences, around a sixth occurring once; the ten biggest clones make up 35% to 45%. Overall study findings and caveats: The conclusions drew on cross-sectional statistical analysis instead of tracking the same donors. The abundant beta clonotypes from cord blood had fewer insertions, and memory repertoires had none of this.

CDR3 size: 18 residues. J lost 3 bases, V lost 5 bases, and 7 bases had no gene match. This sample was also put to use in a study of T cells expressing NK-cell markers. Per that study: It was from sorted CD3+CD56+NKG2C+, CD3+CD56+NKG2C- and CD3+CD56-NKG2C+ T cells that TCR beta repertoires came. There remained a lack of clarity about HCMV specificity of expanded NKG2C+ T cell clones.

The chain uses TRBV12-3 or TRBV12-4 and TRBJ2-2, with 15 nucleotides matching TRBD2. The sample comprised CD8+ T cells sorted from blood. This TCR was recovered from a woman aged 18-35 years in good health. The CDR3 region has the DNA TGTGCCAGCAGTCCTGGACTAGCGGGAGGGCCGGACACCGGGGAGCTGTTTTTT. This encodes CASSPGLAGGPDTGELFF.